This T cell receptor beta chain was retrieved from a study of regulatory T cells in long-lasting Graves disease. Findings and limits, study-wide: Persistent-disease Graves' patients showed less TCR diversity than new cases.

The V segment lost 8 bases and the J segment 2 bases; nucleotides outside the gene matches: 14. CDR1 is SEHNR, CDR2 FQNEAQ, per germline (reference sequence). The CDR3 contains 16 residues. Time point noted: newly diagnosed GD, antithyroid drugs for less than 3 months. Researchers made the TCR library from RNA that was extracted from PBMCs. A blood draw put around 9 milliliters of peripheral blood into EDTA tubes. As concerns this clonotype: Its antigen is not known. Just one base apart from a much larger clone, this may be a read error.

Construction of TCR beta libraries relied on iRepertoire HTBI primers and on Arm-PCR targeting CDR3 regions. Each CDR3 protein is one row after TCRdb ran MiXCR on the multiplex PCR reads. The data show approximately 310,000 distinct CDR3 sequences, 15% to 20% seen once. The sequence was collected from a female donor with Graves disease. The sequencing here drew on peripheral blood mononuclear cells (PBMCs), taken at new diagnosis, from a patient treated with antithyroid drugs. The rearrangement joins TRBV7-9 to TRBJ1-1; TRBD1 aligns across 7 bases. CDR3 nucleotide sequence: TGTGCCAGCGGCTCCCTTCCCGGGACAGCTAACACTGAAGCTTTCTTT. This sequence encodes CASGSLPGTANTEAFF.